The clone carrying this T cell receptor beta chain occurred once. The target antigen is unknown. Sequencing used immunoSEQ multiplex PCR; TCRdb keeps in-frame clones, though not all of them. The sample yields roughly 97,000 clones, 80% to 85% seen once. The data belong to a study of T cell clones after liver transplantation. Turning to the study itself: Samples came from ITN030ST, which attempted immunosuppression withdrawal within 2 years of liver transplantation. TCRbeta sequencing after a pre-transplant mixed lymphocyte reaction identified graft-donor-reactive clones, later tracked in post-transplant blood. At least one year of complete immunosuppression withdrawal without enzymes over twice normal defined tolerance. Study results and caveats: Post-transplant time points were not standardized, so conclusions are preliminary.

The CDR3 loop spans 13 amino acids. Looked up from germline, CDR1 is MNHNS and CDR2 is SASEGT. Deletions cut 0 bases from V and 5 bases from J, with 8 bases between. Here the sequenced sample was CD4+ T cells from blood, taken before liver transplant. J is TRBJ2-7 and V is TRBV6-1; D is unresolved. This clonotype was obtained from a human donor who received a liver transplant. The CDR3 here is CASSEAFWNEQYF. The CDR3, as DNA: TGTGCCAGCAGTGAAGCGTTTTGGAACGAGCAGTACTTC.